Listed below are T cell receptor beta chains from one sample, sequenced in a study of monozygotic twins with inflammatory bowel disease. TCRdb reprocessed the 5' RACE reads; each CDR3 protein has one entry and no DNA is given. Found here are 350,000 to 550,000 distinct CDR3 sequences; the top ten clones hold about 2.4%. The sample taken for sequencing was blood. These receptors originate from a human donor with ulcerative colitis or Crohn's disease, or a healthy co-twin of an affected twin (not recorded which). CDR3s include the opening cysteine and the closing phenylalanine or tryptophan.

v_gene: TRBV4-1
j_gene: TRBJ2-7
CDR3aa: CASSPLGLAAYEQYF

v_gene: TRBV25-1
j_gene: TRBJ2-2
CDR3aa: CASSEQGNTGELFF

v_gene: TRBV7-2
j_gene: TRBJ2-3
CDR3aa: CASSLVASGGIADTQYF

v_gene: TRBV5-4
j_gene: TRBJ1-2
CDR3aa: CASSLSRGFNYGYTF

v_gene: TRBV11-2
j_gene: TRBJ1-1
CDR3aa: CASSLREGRNTEAFF

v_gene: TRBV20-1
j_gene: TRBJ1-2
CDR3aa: CSARAGLSRSYGYTF

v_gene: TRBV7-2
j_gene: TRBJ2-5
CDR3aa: CASSLTSGIRETQYF

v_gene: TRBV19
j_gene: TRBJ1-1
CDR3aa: CASSTQGTGTEAFF

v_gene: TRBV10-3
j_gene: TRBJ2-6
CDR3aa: CAISEDRSAGANVLTF

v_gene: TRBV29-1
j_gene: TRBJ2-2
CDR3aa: CSGGEADTGELFF

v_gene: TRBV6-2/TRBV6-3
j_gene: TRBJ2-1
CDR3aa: CASSRARGVNEQFF

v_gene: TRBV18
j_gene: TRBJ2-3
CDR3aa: CASSPTSGNLDTQYF

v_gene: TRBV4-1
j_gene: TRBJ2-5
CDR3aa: CASSQDGPGSETQYF

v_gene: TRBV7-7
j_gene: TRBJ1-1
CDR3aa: CASSPWTGGTNTEAFF

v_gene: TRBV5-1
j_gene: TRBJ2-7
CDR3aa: CASSFAQSKPYEQYF